The T cell receptor (beta chain) described here comes from a study of Ad26.COV2.S vaccination and SARS-CoV-2 variants. For the study at large: Sample donor was a member of the COV1001 Ad26.COV2.S trial arm.

Using immunoSEQ multiplex PCR, the repertoire was profiled, and TCRdb retains in-frame clones only, with some absent. The table lists about 400,000 clones, 80% to 95% of them singletons. Specified treatment: some 19 received Ad26.COV2.S at low or high dose, single or two shots; 5 received placebo; per-sample allocation not given. Collection of the samples took place on day 63 after the first injection of vaccine or placebo. Its platform was an Ad26 vector, and its expressed antigen was Wuhan-strain SARS-CoV-2 spike. Study results and limitations: Total T cell responses were possibly underestimated by TCR breadth and depth analyses. Comparable non-spike TCR breadth was observed in vaccine and placebo recipients.

In the case of this clone: Its specificity is not known.

The TCR comes from a person between 18 and 65 years old who received the Ad26.COV2.S COVID-19 vaccine or a placebo. The sample consisted of peripheral blood, taken in a trial of Ad26.COV2.S vaccine versus placebo.

The CDR3: CASSAANTGELFF. The CDR3 nucleotides are TGTGCCAGTAGTGCCGCGAACACCGGGGAGCTGTTTTTT. V usage is TRBV19 and J usage is TRBJ2-2; D is uncertain. Germline CDR1 reads LNHDA; CDR2 reads SQIVND (reference sequence). CDR3 size: 13 residues. V was pared by 5 bases and J by 0 bases, with 4 bases between.